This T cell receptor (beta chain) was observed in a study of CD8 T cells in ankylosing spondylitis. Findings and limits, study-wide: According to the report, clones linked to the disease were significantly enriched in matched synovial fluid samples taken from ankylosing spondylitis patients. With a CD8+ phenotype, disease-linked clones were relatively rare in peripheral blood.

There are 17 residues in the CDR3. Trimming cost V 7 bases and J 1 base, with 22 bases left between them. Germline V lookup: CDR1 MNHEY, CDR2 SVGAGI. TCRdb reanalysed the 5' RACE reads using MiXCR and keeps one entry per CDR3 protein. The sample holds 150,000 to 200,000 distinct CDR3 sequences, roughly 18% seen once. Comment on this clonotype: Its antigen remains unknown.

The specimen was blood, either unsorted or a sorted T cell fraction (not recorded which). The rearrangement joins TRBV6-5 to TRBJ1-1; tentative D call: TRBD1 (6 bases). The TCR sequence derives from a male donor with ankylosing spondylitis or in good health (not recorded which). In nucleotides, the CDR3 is TGTGCCAGCAACTTAAGACAGGCCGGCGTGAAGAACACTGAAGCTTTCTTT. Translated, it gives CASNLRQAGVKNTEAFF.